The TCR beta chain described here comes from a study of cytomegalovirus exposure and HLA in healthy donors. General observations from the study: Most sequenced TCRs were rare (though some public TCRs occurred in many donors).

Here immunoSEQ multiplex PCR was the method, and the copy in TCRdb shows in-frame clones only, minus some. The sample records some 130,000 clones, almost 85% being singletons. As to this clone: Its cognate antigen is unknown.

The clonotype comes from a man aged 25-45 years in good health and CMV-seropositive. The sequenced material came from PBMCs.

The CDR3 DNA reads as TGCGCCAGCAGCCTCGGGGACAGTTCCATAGCTAACTATGGCTACACCTTC. Translated: CASSLGDSSIANYGYTF. J is TRBJ1-2 and V is TRBV5-1; the match to TRBD1 covers 7 bases. Germline loops: CDR1 SGHRS, CDR2 YFSETQ. The CDR3 loop spans 17 amino acids. V shed 4 bases and J 0 bases; nucleotides not matched to a gene: 12.